Shown below are 26 T cell receptor beta chains from a single sample sequenced in a study of T cell repertoires in cytomegalovirus infection. These receptors have no known antigen. TCRdb re-called the reads through MiXCR, storing one row per CDR3 protein. Altogether 45,000 to 75,000 distinct CDR3 sequences are present, around 34% being singletons, with the ten largest covering around 70%. Sequencing was done on a sample of PBMCs, sequenced either directly or after in vitro stimulation (not recorded which). The receptors here all came from a human donor in good health (CMV status not recorded). Some clones in this sample may be carry-over from other donors' samples.

This clonotype has a handful of counts. The V gene is TRBV19, the J gene TRBJ2-7; TRBD2 matches at 8 bases. The CDR3 covers 13 residues. V was pared by 1 base and J by 4 bases, with 0 bases of the junction left unmatched. In germline, CDR1 is LNHDA, CDR2 SQIVND (reference sequence). CDR3 in amino acids: CASSIAGGYEQYF. Written as DNA, the CDR3 is TGTGCCAGTAGTATAGCGGGGGGGTACGAGCAGTACTTC.

The rearrangement joins TRBV12-3 or TRBV12-4 to TRBJ2-3, with D perhaps matching TRBD1 (5 bases). The CDR3 extends over 15 amino acids. The V end was cut by 5 bases, the J end by 0 bases, with 12 bases between. CDR3 loop: CASSRQGTSTDTQYF. CDR3 bases: TGTGCCAGCAGTCGGCAGGGCACTAGCACAGATACGCAGTATTTT.

In its sample, this clonotype was seen a few times. The gene calls are TRBV6-5 and TRBJ2-1; TRBD2 aligns across 8 bases. Germline lookup yields CDR1 MNHEY and CDR2 SVGAGI. With 2 bases clipped from V and 4 bases from J, the junction kept 7 bases outside the gene matches. This CDR3 has 16 amino acids. CDR3 DNA: TGTGCCAGCAGTTACAGGGCTAGCGGGCAGTACAATGAGCAGTTCTTC. It specifies CASSYRASGQYNEQFF.

This clonotype is a singleton in its sample. The chain uses TRBV5-1 and TRBJ2-1; 9 positions match TRBD2. The CDR3 is made up of 15 amino acids. Trimming at V came to 4 bases and at J to 9 bases, leaving 11 bases not matched to a gene. Looked up from germline, CDR1 is SGHRS and CDR2 is YFSETQ. CDR3 DNA: TGCGCCAGCAGCCTAGCTAGCGGGACTCCATCTGAGCAGTTCTTC. It is translated as CASSLASGTPSEQFF.

The J gene is TRBJ2-7, the V gene TRBV6-6; possibly TRBD1 or TRBD2 for D (6 bases each). Trimming took off 5 bases at V and 0 bases at J, with 20 bases between the two ends. The V gene's germline CDR1 is MNHNY and CDR2 SVGAGI (reference sequence). This CDR3 spans 17 amino acids. CDR3: CASSPRSTGALSYEQYF. The CDR3 DNA is TGTGCCAGCAGTCCAAGATCTACGGGGGCCCTCTCCTACGAGCAGTACTTC.

The chain uses TRBV4-1 and TRBJ2-4, with D tentatively TRBD2 (7 bases). CDR1 and CDR2 from the germline V gene are MGHRA and YSYEKL. Trimming shortened V by 4 bases and J by 7 bases, and 14 bases separated the two germline ends. The CDR3 totals 14 residues. DNA of the CDR3: TGCGCCAGCAGCCCAAGGGGGGGGTCGAACATTCAGTACTTC. This sequence encodes CASSPRGGSNIQYF.

CDR3 in amino acids: CSARLGSNQPQHF. CDR3 coding DNA: TGCAGTGCTAGATTGGGGTCAAATCAGCCCCAGCATTTT. The chain links TRBV20-1 to TRBJ1-5; unclear D gene. The CDR3 totals 13 residues. CDR1 and CDR2 from the germline V gene are DFQATT and SNEGSKA (reference sequence). V lost 2 bases and J lost 4, with 9 bases in between.

This clonotype was seen at least ten times. The V and J genes are TRBV7-2 and TRBJ1-5, with no clear D. CDR1 SGHTA and CDR2 FQGNSA come from the germline V gene. Trimming cost V 5 bases and J 5 bases, with 10 bases left between them. This CDR3 region has 13 residues. CDR3 protein: CASSPGTYQPQHF. For the CDR3, the DNA is TGTGCCAGCAGCCCGGGCACTTATCAGCCCCAGCATTTT.

In this sample, this clonotype turned up many times. The chain carries TRBV7-2 and TRBJ2-5; a possible D gene is TRBD1 (6 bases). Trimming pared 5 bases from V and 9 bases from J, leaving 16 bases between. The CDR3 contains 13 residues. Per germline, CDR1 SGHTA and CDR2 FQGNSA. The CDR3 coding sequence is TGTGCCAGCAGCCGAGAGAAGGGGGAGTCCCAGTACTTC. Protein: CASSREKGESQYF. Full variable domain (outside the CDR3, taken from reference TRBV7-2 and TRBJ2-5): GAGVSQSPSNKVTEKGKDVELRCDPISGHTALYWYRQSLGQGLEFLIYFQGNSAPDKSGLPSDRFSAERTGGSVSTLTIQRTQQEDSAVYLCASSREKGESQYFGPGTRLLVL.

This clonotype was detected only a few times. The V and J genes are TRBV5-1 and TRBJ2-5; D perhaps matches TRBD2 (6 bases). V was shortened by 3 bases and J by 5 bases, with 11 bases between the two germline ends. CDR1 and CDR2 (germline): SGHRS, YFSETQ. The CDR3 covers 13 residues. CDR3 loop: CASSSEGRETQYF. The CDR3 DNA is TGCGCCAGCAGCTCGGAAGGGAGGGAGACCCAGTACTTC.

V and J are TRBV28 and TRBJ2-7; TRBD1 matches 7 bases. V shed 4 bases, J shed 2 bases, and the junction held 11 bases outside the gene matches. CDR1 and CDR2 (germline): MDHEN, SYDVKM. This CDR3 has 16 residues. CDR3 DNA: TGTGCCAGCAGTTCAAGAGCCCGACAGGGCCCCTACGAGCAGTACTTC. Protein: CASSSRARQGPYEQYF.

The chain joins TRBV7-8 to TRBJ2-1, with a possible D match to TRBD2 (5 bases). The V gene's germline CDR1 is SGHVS and CDR2 FQNEAQ. The V end was cut by 1 base, the J end by 6 bases, with 16 bases between. This CDR3 contains 16 residues. CDR3: CASSLGPGRSGNEQFF. The DNA for the CDR3 is TGTGCCAGCAGCTTAGGGCCGGGAAGATCGGGCAATGAGCAGTTCTTC.

The chain couples TRBV7-2 to TRBJ2-1, with 7 bases identical to TRBD1. CDR3 size: 14 residues. Trimming at V came to 2 bases and at J to 7 bases, leaving 5 bases not matched to a gene. Germline assignment: CDR1 SGHTA and CDR2 FQGNSA. The CDR3 spells CASSLLKQGNEQFF. CDR3 nucleotide sequence: TGTGCCAGCAGCTTACTCAAACAGGGGAATGAGCAGTTCTTC. Full variable domain (rest looked up from reference TRBV7-2 and TRBJ2-1): GAGVSQSPSNKVTEKGKDVELRCDPISGHTALYWYRQSLGQGLEFLIYFQGNSAPDKSGLPSDRFSAERTGGSVSTLTIQRTQQEDSAVYLCASSLLKQGNEQFFGPGTRLTVL.

The chain combines TRBV5-6 with TRBJ2-1; 11 bases align to TRBD2. The CDR3 is 16 amino acids. The junction had 9 bases not matched to a gene; V was cut back by 3 bases and J by 7 bases. Germline CDR1 reads SGHDT; CDR2 reads YYEEEE. The chain's CDR3 is CASSWGPGTSGNEQFF. The CDR3 nucleotides read TGTGCCAGCAGCTGGGGGCCGGGGACTAGCGGTAATGAGCAGTTCTTC.

The V and J genes are TRBV15 and TRBJ2-1; 7 bases match TRBD1. Germline V gene sequence: CDR1 LNHNV, CDR2 YYDKDF (reference sequence). The trim removed 0 bases at V and 6 bases at J, leaving 5 bases unmatched. This CDR3 has 15 amino acids. CDR3 sequence: CATSRDSAGGNEQFF. The CDR3 DNA follows: TGTGCCACCAGCAGAGATTCCGCAGGGGGCAATGAGCAGTTCTTC.

This clonotype was counted between two and nine times. The chain combines TRBV19 with TRBJ1-3; no definite D call. V was clipped by 6 bases and J by 5 bases, with 14 bases between them. This CDR3 has 14 residues. In germline, CDR1 is LNHDA, CDR2 SQIVND (reference sequence). CDR3: CASSKDGRRNTIYF. The DNA of the CDR3 is TGTGCCAGTAGCAAGGACGGGAGACGAAACACCATATATTTT.

This chain uses TRBV6-1 with TRBJ1-1; D unresolved. Trimming pared 6 bases from V and 1 base from J, leaving 12 bases between. CDR1 and CDR2 from the germline V gene are MNHNS and SASEGT. The CDR3 has 14 residues. The CDR3: CASSFAGPNTEAFF. CDR3 coding DNA: TGTGCCAGCAGCTTCGCCGGGCCGAACACTGAAGCTTTCTTT.

The sample holds a few counts of this clonotype. A junction boundary mismatches the germline segment, possibly from a read error. V usage is TRBV20-1 and J usage is TRBJ2-2; 9 nucleotides match TRBD1. The CDR3 runs to 15 residues. CDR1 is DFQATT, CDR2 SNEGSKA, per germline (reference sequence). This CDR3 reads CSARGTGLGTGELFF. CDR3 in DNA: TGCAGTGCGAGAGGGACAGGGTTGGGCACCGGGGAGCTGTTTTTT.

This clonotype turned up a few times. DNA for the CDR3: TGTGCCAGCAGCCCGGAGGGAAACACCATATATTTT. Residues: CASSPEGNTIYF. The chain links TRBV7-9 to TRBJ1-3; D is ambiguous. The CDR3 runs to 12 residues. Trimming cost V 5 bases and J 4 bases, with 6 bases left between them. The germline V gene has CDR1 SEHNR and CDR2 FQNEAQ (reference sequence).

V is TRBV7-2 and J is TRBJ2-7; D possibly corresponds to TRBD1 (6 bases). The CDR3 is 14 residues long. The V end was cut by 3 bases, the J end by 4 bases, with 13 bases between. Germline CDR1 is SGHTA and CDR2 is FQGNSA. CDR3 loop: CASSFSQGLYEQYF. The CDR3 nucleotides read TGTGCCAGCAGCTTCTCCCAGGGGCTATACGAGCAGTACTTC.

CDR3 sequence reads: CAISEKFEGGYTF. The CDR3 coding sequence is TGTGCCATCAGTGAGAAGTTCGAGGGCGGCTACACCTTC. This sequence joins TRBV10-3 and TRBJ1-2; D is unclear. The CDR3 has 13 residues. With 2 bases removed from V and 8 bases from J, the gap between germline ends came to 12 bases. Germline V gene sequence: CDR1 ENHRY, CDR2 SYGVKD.

The chain joins TRBV10-3 to TRBJ1-2; D is possibly TRBD1 (6 bases). Germline V lookup: CDR1 ENHRY, CDR2 SYGVKD. Between the trimmed V and J ends, which lost 8 bases and 0 bases, there was a span of 10 bases. The length of the CDR3 is 13 residues. In DNA, the CDR3 is TGTGCCATCTGGAGGGGGACTAACTATGGCTACACCTTC. Protein: CAIWRGTNYGYTF.

V is TRBV7-9 and J is TRBJ1-1; TRBD1 agrees at 10 bases. This CDR3 spans 15 amino acids. The junction had 13 bases not matched to a gene; V was cut back by 5 bases and J by 10 bases. Germline lookup yields CDR1 SEHNR and CDR2 FQNEAQ (reference sequence). The CDR3 DNA is TGTGCCAGCAGCCTACCCTTGACAGGGGGCTTCGGAGCTTTCTTT. Its translation: CASSLPLTGGFGAFF.

The J gene is TRBJ1-2, the V gene TRBV27, with 7 nucleotides matching TRBD1. Germline V lookup: CDR1 MNHEY, CDR2 SMNVEV (reference sequence). This CDR3 has 15 amino acids. The V gene end was trimmed by 5 bases and the J gene end by 4 bases; junction bases not matched to a gene: 10. The CDR3 DNA sequence: TGTGCCAGCAGTATCGACAGGGCCGGGGGCTATGGCTACACCTTC. This sequence encodes CASSIDRAGGYGYTF.

This clonotype was counted a few times. V and J are TRBV10-3 and TRBJ1-1; 11 bases are shared with TRBD1. CDR3 length: 13 amino acids. CDR1 is ENHRY, CDR2 SYGVKD, per germline. The V segment lost 6 bases and the J segment 3 bases; nucleotides outside the gene matches: 0. CDR3 residues: CAIRGQGDTEAFF. CDR3 DNA: TGTGCCATCAGGGGACAGGGGGACACTGAAGCTTTCTTT.

In its sample, this clonotype was seen a few times. V is TRBV6-8 and J is TRBJ2-1, with 7 bases lining up with TRBD1. Germline trimming cut 6 bases from V and 6 bases from J; bases unmatched to any gene: 2. Germline V gene data show CDR1 as MNHGY and CDR2 as SAAAGT. This CDR3 is built from 12 residues. The CDR3 loop is CASSGQVNEQFF. CDR3 in DNA: TGTGCCAGCAGCGGACAGGTCAATGAGCAGTTCTTC.